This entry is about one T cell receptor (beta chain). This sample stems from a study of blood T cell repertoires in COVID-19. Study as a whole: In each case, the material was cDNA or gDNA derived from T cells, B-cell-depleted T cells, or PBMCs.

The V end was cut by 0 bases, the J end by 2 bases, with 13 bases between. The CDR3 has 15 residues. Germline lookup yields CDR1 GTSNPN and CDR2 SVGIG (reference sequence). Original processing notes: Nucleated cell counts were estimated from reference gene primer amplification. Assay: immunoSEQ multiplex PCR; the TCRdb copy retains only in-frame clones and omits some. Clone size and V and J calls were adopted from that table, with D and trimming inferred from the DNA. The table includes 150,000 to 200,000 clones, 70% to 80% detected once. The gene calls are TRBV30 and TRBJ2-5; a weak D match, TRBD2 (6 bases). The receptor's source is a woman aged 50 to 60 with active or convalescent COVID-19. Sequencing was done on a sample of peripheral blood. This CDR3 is CAWSVGTSFQETQYF. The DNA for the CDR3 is TGTGCCTGGAGTGTTGGGACTTCGTTTCAAGAGACCCAGTACTTC.